This T cell receptor (beta chain) was sequenced in a study of regulatory T cells in long-lasting Graves disease. V was pared by 6 bases and J by 0 bases, with 8 bases of the junction left unmatched. Germline V CDR1 and CDR2: MNHNS, SASEGT. The CDR3 extends over 15 amino acids. Sample time point: newly diagnosed GD, antithyroid drugs for less than 3 months. The authors made the TCR library using RNA they extracted from PBMCs. This clonotype was observed a few times. The TCR beta library used iRepertoire HTBI primers with Arm-PCR amplification of CDR3. TCRdb reanalysed the multiplex PCR reads using MiXCR and keeps one entry per CDR3 protein. The sample has around 320,000 distinct CDR3 sequences, 16% seen once. This same sample was also part of a study on T cells in Graves' hyperthyroidism and ophthalmopathy.

The clonotype comes from a middle-aged man with Graves disease. Sequencing was performed on peripheral blood mononuclear cells (PBMCs), taken at new diagnosis, from a patient treated with antithyroid drugs. The chain joins TRBV6-1 to TRBJ2-7; 7 bases align to TRBD1. The CDR3 spells CASRKGQADSYEQYF. For the CDR3, the DNA is TGTGCCAGCAGGAAAGGACAGGCCGACTCCTACGAGCAGTACTTC.